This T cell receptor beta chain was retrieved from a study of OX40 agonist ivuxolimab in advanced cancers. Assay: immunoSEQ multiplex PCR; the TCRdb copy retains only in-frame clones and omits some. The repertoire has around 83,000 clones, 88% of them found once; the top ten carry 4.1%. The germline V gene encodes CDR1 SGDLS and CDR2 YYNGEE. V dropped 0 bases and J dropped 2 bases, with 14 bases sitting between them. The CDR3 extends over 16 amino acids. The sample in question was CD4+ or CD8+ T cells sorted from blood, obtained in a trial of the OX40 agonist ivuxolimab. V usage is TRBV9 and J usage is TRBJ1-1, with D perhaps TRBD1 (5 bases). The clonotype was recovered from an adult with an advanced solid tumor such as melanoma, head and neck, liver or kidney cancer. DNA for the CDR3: TGTGCCAGCAGCGTAGCGGTGACGGGGGTAAACACTGAAGCTTTCTTT. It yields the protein CASSVAVTGVNTEAFF.